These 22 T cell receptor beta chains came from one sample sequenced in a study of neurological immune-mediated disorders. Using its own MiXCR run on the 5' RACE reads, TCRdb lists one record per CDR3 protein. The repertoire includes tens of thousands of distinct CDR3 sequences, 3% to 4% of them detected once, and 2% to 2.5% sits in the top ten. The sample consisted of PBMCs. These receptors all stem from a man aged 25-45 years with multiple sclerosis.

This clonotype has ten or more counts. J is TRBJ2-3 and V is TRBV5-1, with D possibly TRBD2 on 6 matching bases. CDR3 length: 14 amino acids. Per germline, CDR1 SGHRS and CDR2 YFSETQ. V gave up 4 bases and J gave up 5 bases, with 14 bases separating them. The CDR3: CASSPWLGGDTQYF. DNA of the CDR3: TGCGCCAGCAGCCCCTGGCTCGGGGGAGATACGCAGTATTTT.

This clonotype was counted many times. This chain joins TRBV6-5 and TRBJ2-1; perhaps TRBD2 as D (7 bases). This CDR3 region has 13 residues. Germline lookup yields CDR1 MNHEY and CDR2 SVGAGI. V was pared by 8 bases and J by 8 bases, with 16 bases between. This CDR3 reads CASQLGGLDEQFF. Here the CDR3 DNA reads TGTGCCAGCCAACTCGGGGGGCTGGATGAGCAGTTCTTC.

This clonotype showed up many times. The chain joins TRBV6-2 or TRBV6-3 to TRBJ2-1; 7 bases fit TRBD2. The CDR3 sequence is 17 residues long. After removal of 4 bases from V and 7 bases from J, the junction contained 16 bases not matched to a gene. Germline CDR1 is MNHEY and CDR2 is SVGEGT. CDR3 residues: CASSFPTAGRGFNEQFF. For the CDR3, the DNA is TGTGCCAGCAGTTTCCCAACCGCAGGGCGGGGGTTTAATGAGCAGTTCTTC.

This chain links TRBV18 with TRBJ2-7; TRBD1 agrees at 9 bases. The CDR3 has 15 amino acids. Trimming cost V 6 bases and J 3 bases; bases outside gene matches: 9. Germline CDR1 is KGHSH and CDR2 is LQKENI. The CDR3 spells CASSVPGQGFYEQYF. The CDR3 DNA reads TGTGCCAGCTCTGTCCCGGGACAGGGTTTCTACGAGCAGTACTTC.

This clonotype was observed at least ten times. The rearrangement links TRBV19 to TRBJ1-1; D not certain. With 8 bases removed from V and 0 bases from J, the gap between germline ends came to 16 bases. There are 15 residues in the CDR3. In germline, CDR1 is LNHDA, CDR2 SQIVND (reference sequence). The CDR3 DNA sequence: TGTGCCAGTGAAATGCAGGCCGGAATGAACACTGAAGCTTTCTTT. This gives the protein CASEMQAGMNTEAFF.

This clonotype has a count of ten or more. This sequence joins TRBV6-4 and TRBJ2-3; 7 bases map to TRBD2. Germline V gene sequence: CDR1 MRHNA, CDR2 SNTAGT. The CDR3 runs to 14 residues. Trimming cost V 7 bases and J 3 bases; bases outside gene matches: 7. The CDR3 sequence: CASKSSGATDTQYF. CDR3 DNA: TGTGCCAGCAAATCGAGCGGGGCGACAGATACGCAGTATTTT.

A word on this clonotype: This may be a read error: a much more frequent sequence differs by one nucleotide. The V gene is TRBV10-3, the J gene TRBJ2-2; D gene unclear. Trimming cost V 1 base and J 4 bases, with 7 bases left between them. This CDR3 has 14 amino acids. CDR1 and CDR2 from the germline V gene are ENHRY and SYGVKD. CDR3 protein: CAISEYTSTGELFF. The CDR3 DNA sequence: TGTGCCATCAGTGAGTACACCTCCACCGGGGAGCTGTTTTTT.

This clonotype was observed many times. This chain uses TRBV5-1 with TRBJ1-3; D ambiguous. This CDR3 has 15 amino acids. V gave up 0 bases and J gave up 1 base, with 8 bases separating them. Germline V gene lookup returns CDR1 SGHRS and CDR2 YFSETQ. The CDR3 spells CASSLGEFSGNTIYF. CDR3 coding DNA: TGCGCCAGCAGCTTGGGCGAGTTTTCTGGAAACACCATATATTTT.

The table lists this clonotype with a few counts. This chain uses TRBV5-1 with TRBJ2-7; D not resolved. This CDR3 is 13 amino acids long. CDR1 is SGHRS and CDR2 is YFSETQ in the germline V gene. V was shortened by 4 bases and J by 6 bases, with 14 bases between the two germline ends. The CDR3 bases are TGCGCCAGCAGCGAAACCGGGTCAACCGAGCAGTACTTC. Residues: CASSETGSTEQYF.

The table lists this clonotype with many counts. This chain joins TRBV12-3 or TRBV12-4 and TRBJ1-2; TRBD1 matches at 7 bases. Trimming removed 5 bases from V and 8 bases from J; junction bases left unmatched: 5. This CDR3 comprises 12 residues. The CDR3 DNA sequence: TGTGCCAGCAGTGCCATCAGGGGGGGCTACACCTTC. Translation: CASSAIRGGYTF.

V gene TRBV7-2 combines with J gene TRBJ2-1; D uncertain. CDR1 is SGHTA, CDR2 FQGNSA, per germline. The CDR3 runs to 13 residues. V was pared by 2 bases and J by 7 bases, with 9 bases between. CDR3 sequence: CASSLNQGNEQFF. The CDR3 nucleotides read TGTGCCAGCAGCTTAAATCAAGGGAATGAGCAGTTCTTC. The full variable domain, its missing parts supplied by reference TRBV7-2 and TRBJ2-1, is GAGVSQSPSNKVTEKGKDVELRCDPISGHTALYWYRQSLGQGLEFLIYFQGNSAPDKSGLPSDRFSAERTGGSVSTLTIQRTQQEDSAVYLCASSLNQGNEQFFGPGTRLTVL.

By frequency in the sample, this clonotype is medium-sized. The CDR3 sequence: CASSSGPRGDATEAFF. The CDR3 DNA reads TGCGCCAGCAGCTCTGGTCCCAGGGGCGACGCCACTGAAGCTTTCTTT. V is TRBV5-1 and J is TRBJ1-1; possibly TRBD1 for D (6 bases). Germline V gene data show CDR1 as SGHRS and CDR2 as YFSETQ. Trimming pared 3 bases from V and 4 bases from J, leaving 19 bases between. The length of the CDR3 is 16 residues.

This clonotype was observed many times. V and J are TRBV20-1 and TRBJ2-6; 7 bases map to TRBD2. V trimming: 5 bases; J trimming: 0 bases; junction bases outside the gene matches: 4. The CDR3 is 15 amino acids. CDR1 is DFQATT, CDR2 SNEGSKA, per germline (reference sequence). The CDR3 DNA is TGCAGTGCTGCCGGGAGGTCCTCTGGGGCCAACGTCCTGACTTTC. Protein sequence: CSAAGRSSGANVLTF.

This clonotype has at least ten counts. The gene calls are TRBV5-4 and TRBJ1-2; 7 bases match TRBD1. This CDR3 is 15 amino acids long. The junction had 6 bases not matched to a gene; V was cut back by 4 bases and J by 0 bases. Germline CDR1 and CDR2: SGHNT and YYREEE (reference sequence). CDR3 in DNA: TGTGCCAGCAGCCTCTTGACAGGGACTAACTATGGCTACACCTTC. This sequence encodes CASSLLTGTNYGYTF.

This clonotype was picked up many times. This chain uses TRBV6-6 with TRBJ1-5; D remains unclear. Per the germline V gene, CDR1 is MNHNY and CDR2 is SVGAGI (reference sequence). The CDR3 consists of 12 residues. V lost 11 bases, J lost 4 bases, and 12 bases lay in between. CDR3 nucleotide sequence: TGTGCCGTTCAAAATACGAATCAGCCCCAGCATTTT. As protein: CAVQNTNQPQHF.

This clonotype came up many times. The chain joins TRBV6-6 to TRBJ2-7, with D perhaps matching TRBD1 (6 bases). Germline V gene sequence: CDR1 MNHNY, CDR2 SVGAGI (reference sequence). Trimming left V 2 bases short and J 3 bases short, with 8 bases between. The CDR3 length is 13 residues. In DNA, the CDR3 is TGTGCCAGCAGTTACAACAGGGACTACGAGCAGTACTTC. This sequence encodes CASSYNRDYEQYF.

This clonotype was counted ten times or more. The CDR3 DNA is TGTGCCAGCTCACCACCCGCGGGGACAGATACGCAGTATTTT. Its protein is CASSPPAGTDTQYF. This chain uses TRBV18 with TRBJ2-3, with a tentative D call TRBD2 (6 bases). CDR3 size: 14 residues. V was trimmed by 0 bases and J by 3 bases, leaving 7 bases between them. The germline gives CDR1 KGHSH, CDR2 LQKENI.

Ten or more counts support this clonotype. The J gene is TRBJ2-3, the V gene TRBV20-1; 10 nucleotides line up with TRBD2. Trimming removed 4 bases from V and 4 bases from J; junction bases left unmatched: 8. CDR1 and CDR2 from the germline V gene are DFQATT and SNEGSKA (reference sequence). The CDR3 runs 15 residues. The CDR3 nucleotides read TGCAGTGCTATCGGTAGCGGGGGGCAGCCAGATACGCAGTATTTT. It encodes CSAIGSGGQPDTQYF.

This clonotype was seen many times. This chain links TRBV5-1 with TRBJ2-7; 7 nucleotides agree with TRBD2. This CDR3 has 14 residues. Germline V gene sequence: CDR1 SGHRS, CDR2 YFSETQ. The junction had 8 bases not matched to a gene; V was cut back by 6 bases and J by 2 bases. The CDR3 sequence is CASTSRGETYEQYF. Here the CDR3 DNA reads TGCGCCAGCACCTCCCGGGGGGAAACCTACGAGCAGTACTTC.

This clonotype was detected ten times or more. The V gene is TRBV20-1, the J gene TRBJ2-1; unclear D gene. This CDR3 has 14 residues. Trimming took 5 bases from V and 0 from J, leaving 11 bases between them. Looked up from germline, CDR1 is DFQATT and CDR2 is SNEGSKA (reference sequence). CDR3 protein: CSAEYLSSYNEQFF. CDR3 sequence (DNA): TGCAGTGCTGAATATTTAAGCTCCTACAATGAGCAGTTCTTC.

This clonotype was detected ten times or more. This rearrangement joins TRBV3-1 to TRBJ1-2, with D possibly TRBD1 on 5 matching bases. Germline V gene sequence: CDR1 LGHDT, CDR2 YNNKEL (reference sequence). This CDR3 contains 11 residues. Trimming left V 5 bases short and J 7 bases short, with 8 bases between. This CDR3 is CASSSDSGYTF. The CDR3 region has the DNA TGTGCCAGCAGCTCCGACAGTGGCTACACCTTC.

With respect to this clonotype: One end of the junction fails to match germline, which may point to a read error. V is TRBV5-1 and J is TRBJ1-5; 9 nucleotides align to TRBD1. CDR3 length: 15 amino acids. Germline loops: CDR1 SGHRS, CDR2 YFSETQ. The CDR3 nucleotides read TGCGCCAGCAGCGCAGGGACAGGGATCAATCAGCCCCAGAATTTT. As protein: CASSAGTGINQPQNF.